The 11 T cell receptor beta chains below were found in one sample sequenced in a study of blood T cell repertoires in COVID-19. Repertoires were generated with immunoSEQ multiplex PCR, while TCRdb's copy carries only in-frame clones and drops some. The data contain about 120,000 clones, 87% of them singletons. The specimen sequenced was peripheral blood. These receptors came from a human donor in a cohort sampled during active COVID-19.

V is TRBV5-1 and J is TRBJ2-2; possibly TRBD1 for D (7 bases). The ends were cut back, 7 bases at V and 5 bases at J, with 15 bases in the middle. The germline CDR1 and CDR2 sequences are SGHRS and YFSETQ. The CDR3 length is 14 residues. CDR3 region: CASAPGGTTGELFF. CDR3 coding DNA: TGCGCCAGCGCCCCAGGGGGGACAACCGGGGAGCTGTTTTTT.

The rearrangement uses TRBV5-4 and TRBJ2-7, with 7 bases identical to TRBD2. V dropped 6 bases and J dropped 7; count of bases not matched to a gene: 13. This CDR3 comprises 14 residues. The germline gives CDR1 SGHNT, CDR2 YYREEE (reference sequence). As DNA, the CDR3 is TGTGCCAGCAAAGGAGCGGGGCCCCCCTGGGAGCAGTACTTC. Translating gives CASKGAGPPWEQYF.

This sequence joins TRBV18 and TRBJ2-1, with 10 positions matching TRBD2. This CDR3 spans 15 amino acids. V gave up 3 bases and J gave up 8 bases; unmatched junction bases: 7. Germline-derived CDR1 and CDR2 are KGHSH and LQKENI. The DNA of the CDR3 is TGTGCCAGCTCACCCGGGACTAGCGCCCGATATGAGCAGTTCTTC. It encodes CASSPGTSARYEQFF.

The chain uses TRBV2 and TRBJ1-5; D is unclear. Germline CDR1 is SNHLY and CDR2 is FYNNEI. V gave up 6 bases and J gave up 9 bases, with 12 bases separating them. The CDR3 loop spans 12 amino acids. The CDR3 sequence: CASREEPGPQHF. CDR3 sequence (DNA): TGTGCCAGCAGGGAGGAGCCCGGGCCCCAGCATTTT.

V gene TRBV3-1 (or the pseudogene TRBV3-2) combines with J gene TRBJ1-5; D unclear. The CDR3 length is 13 residues. V was cut by 2 bases and J by 10 bases, with 12 bases left in between. Germline lookup yields CDR1 LGHDT and CDR2 YNNKEL (reference sequence). This chain's CDR3 is CASSQPREGPQHF. The CDR3 nucleotides read TGTGCCAGCAGCCAACCCCGGGAGGGACCCCAGCATTTT.

Here the CDR3 reads CASSFSGRLNNEQFF. CDR3 sequence (DNA): TGTGCCAGCAGCTTTAGCGGGAGATTAAACAATGAGCAGTTCTTC. The chain uses TRBV5-4 and TRBJ2-1; 9 nucleotides match TRBD2. With 2 bases clipped from V and 5 bases from J, the junction kept 5 bases outside the gene matches. Germline assignment: CDR1 SGHNT and CDR2 YYREEE (reference sequence). The CDR3 covers 15 residues.

This clone was detected only a few times. V and J are TRBV11-2 and TRBJ2-7, with TRBD2 matching over 13 bases. The CDR3 covers 17 residues. J was trimmed by 6 bases and V by 0 bases; bases with no gene match: 8. Germline loops: CDR1 SGHAT, CDR2 FQNNGV. This CDR3 is CASSLDLPLAGGSEQYF. Written as DNA, the CDR3 is TGTGCCAGCAGCTTAGATCTTCCACTAGCGGGAGGGAGCGAGCAGTACTTC.

The chain links TRBV28 to TRBJ1-5; weak D call: TRBD1 (6 bases). CDR3 size: 14 residues. Germline assignment: CDR1 MDHEN and CDR2 SYDVKM. Trimming cost V 2 bases and J 1 base, with 6 bases left between them. The CDR3 here is CASSLGQSNQPQHF. The CDR3 DNA follows: TGTGCCAGCAGTTTAGGACAGAGCAATCAGCCCCAGCATTTT.

The chain employs TRBV19 and TRBJ1-2, with 8 bases matching TRBD1. The CDR3 has 14 residues. Germline-derived CDR1 and CDR2 are LNHDA and SQIVND (reference sequence). Trimming removed 5 bases from V and 6 bases from J; junction bases left unmatched: 8. The chain's CDR3 is CASSATGGRDGYTF. Here the CDR3 DNA reads TGTGCCAGTAGTGCAACAGGGGGTAGGGATGGCTACACCTTC.

The chain has TRBV7-8 and TRBJ1-2, with 9 positions matching TRBD1. Germline V gives CDR1 SGHVS, CDR2 FQNEAQ. The trim removed 1 base at V and 2 bases at J, leaving 2 bases unmatched. The CDR3 is 15 amino acids. The CDR3, as DNA: TGTGCCAGCAGCTTAGGGACAGGGGAAAACTATGGCTACACCTTC. Amino acids: CASSLGTGENYGYTF.

The V gene is TRBV19, the J gene TRBJ2-1; 10 bases line up with TRBD2. The trim removed 7 bases at V and 6 bases at J, leaving 18 bases unmatched. Germline CDR1 and CDR2: LNHDA and SQIVND (reference sequence). CDR3 length: 18 amino acids. For the CDR3, the DNA is TGTGCCAGTACCCTAAGAGGCTGGAAGCGGGAGGGGGCCAATGAGCAGTTCTTC. Encoded protein: CASTLRGWKREGANEQFF.